This TCR beta chain was identified during a study of shared clonotypes between healthy human individuals. Background on the study: Every donor yielded three CD4 naive, three CD4 memory, two CD8 naive and one CD8 memory plate. Whole-study results and caveats: Naive subsets generally exceeded memory subsets in estimated richness.

The length of the CDR3 is 13 residues. V was pared by 1 base and J by 5 bases, with 7 bases between. Germline V CDR1 and CDR2: SGHRS, YFSETQ. Among the donors, all were Caucasian adults who lived in Nashville, Tennessee. Assay runs were performed at deep level. The protocol was immunoSEQ multiplex PCR, while the TCRdb copy is restricted to in-frame clones and leaves out a portion. Here the sample spans 2 million to 2.5 million clones, around 95% being singletons. For this clone: Its antigen is unidentified. This sample also contains other DNA sequences that code for the same CDR3.

The TCR comes from a man aged 18 to 35 in good health. The specimen was naive CD4+ T cells sorted from blood. Subset of the sample: CD45RA+ positively selected. V and J are TRBV5-1 and TRBJ1-5, with D perhaps TRBD1 (5 bases). In DNA form, the CDR3 reads TGCGCCAGCAGCTTGTCGGGGGATCAGCCCCAGCATTTT. Residues: CASSLSGDQPQHF. Full variable domain (remainder filled in from reference TRBV5-1 and TRBJ1-5): KAGVTQTPRYLIKTRGQQVTLSCSPISGHRSVSWYQQTPGQGLQFLFEYFSETQRNKGNFPGRFSGRQFSNSRSEMNVSTLELGDSALYLCASSLSGDQPQHFGDGTRLSIL.